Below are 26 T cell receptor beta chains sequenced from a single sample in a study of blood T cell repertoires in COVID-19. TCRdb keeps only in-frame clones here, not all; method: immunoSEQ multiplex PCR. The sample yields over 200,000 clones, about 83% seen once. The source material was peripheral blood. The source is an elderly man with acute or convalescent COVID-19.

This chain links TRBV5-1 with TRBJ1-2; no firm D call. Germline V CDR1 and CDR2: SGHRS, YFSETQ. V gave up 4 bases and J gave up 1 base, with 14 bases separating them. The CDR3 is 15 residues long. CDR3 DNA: TGCGCCAGCAGCCTCCCGGAGGGTGTTAACTATGGCTACACCTTC. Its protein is CASSLPEGVNYGYTF.

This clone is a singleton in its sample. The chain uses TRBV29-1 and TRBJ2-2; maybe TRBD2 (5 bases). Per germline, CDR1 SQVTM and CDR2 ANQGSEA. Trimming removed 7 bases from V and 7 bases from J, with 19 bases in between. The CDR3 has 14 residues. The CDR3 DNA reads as TGCAGCGGACGGCGGACGGGGTTTCACGGGGAGCTGTTTTTT. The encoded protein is CSGRRTGFHGELFF.

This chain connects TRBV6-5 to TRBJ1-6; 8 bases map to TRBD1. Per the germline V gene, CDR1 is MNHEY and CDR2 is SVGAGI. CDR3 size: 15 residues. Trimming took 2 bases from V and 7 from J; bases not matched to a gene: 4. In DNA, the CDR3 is TGTGCCAGCAGTTACAGACAGGGGATGAATTCACCCCTCCACTTT. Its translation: CASSYRQGMNSPLHF.

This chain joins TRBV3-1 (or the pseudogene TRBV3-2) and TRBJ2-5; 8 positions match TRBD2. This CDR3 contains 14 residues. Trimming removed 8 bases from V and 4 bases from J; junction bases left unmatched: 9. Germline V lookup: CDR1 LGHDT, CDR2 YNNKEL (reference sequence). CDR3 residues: CASGGDAGGETQYF. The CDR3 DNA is TGTGCCAGCGGTGGGGATGCGGGAGGAGAGACCCAGTACTTC.

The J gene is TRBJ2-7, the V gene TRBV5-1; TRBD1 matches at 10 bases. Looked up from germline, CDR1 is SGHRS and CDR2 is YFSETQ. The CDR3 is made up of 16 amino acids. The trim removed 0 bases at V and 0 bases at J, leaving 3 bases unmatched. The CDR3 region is CASSLGGTGDSYEQYF. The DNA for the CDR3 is TGCGCCAGCAGCTTGGGCGGGACAGGGGACTCCTACGAGCAGTACTTC.

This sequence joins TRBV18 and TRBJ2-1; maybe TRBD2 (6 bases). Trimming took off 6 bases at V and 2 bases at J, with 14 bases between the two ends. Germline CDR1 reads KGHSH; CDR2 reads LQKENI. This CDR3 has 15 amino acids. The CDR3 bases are TGTGCCAGCTCCTACACCGGGGGAACCTACAATGAGCAGTTCTTC. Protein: CASSYTGGTYNEQFF.

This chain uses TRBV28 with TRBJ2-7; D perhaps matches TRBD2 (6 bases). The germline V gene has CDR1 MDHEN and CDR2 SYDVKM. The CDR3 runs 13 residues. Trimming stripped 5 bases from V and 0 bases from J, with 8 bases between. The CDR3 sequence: CASSGLRSYEQYF. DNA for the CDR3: TGTGCCAGCAGTGGACTACGCTCCTACGAGCAGTACTTC.

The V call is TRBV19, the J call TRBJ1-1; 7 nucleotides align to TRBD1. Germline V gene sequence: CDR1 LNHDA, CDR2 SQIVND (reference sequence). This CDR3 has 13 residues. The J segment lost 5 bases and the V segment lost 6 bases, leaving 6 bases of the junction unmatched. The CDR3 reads CASRPPGGTEAFF. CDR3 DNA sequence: TGTGCCAGTAGGCCCCCAGGGGGAACTGAAGCTTTCTTT. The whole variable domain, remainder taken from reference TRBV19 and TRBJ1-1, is DGGITQSPKYLFRKEGQNVTLSCEQNLNHDAMYWYRQDPGQGLRLIYYSQIVNDFQKGDIAEGYSVSREKKESFPLTVTSAQKNPTAFYLCASRPPGGTEAFFGQGTRLTVV.

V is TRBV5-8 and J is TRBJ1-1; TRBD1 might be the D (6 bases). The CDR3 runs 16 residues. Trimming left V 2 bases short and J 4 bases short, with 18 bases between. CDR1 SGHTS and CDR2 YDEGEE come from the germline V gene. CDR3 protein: CASSFYSGTPVTEAFF. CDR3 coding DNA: TGTGCCAGCAGCTTTTATTCCGGGACACCCGTCACTGAAGCTTTCTTT.

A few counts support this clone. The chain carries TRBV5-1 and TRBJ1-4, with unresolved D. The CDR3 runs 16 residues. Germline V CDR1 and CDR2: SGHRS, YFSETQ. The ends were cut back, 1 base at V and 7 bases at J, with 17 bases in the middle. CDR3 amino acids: CASSLTVSPSPEKLFF. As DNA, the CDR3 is TGCGCCAGCAGCTTGACCGTAAGCCCTTCCCCTGAAAAACTGTTTTTT.

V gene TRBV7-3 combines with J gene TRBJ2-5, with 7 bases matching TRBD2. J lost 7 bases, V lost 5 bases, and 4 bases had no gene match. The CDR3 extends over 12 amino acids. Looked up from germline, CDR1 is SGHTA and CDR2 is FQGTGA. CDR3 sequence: CASSTGEGTQYF. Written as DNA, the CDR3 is TGTGCCAGCAGCACGGGGGAGGGGACCCAGTACTTC. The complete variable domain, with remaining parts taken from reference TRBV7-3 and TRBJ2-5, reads GAGVSQTPSNKVTEKGKYVELRCDPISGHTALYWYRQSLGQGPEFLIYFQGTGAADDSGLPNDRFFAVRPEGSVSTLKIQRTERGDSAVYLCASSTGEGTQYFGPGTRLLVL.

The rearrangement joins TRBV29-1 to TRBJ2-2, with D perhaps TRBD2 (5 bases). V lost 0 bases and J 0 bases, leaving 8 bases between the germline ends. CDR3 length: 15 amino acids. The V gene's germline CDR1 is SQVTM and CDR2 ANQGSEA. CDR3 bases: TGCAGCGTTGAAGAAGCGGTCACGAACACCGGGGAGCTGTTTTTT. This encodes CSVEEAVTNTGELFF.

CDR3 sequence: CASSSQGTGSSYEQYF. As DNA, the CDR3 is TGCGCCAGCAGCTCCCAAGGGACAGGGAGCTCCTACGAGCAGTACTTC. The chain couples TRBV5-1 to TRBJ2-7; 9 bases agree with TRBD1. Germline V gene sequence: CDR1 SGHRS, CDR2 YFSETQ. The CDR3 is 16 amino acids. The J segment lost 0 bases and the V segment lost 3 bases, leaving 7 bases of the junction unmatched.

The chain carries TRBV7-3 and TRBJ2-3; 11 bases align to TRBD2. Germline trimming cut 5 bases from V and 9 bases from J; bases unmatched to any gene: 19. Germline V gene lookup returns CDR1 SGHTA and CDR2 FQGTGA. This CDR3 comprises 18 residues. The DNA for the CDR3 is TGTGCCAGCAGCACCGGGACAGGCACTAGCGGGAGTATTAGGACGCAGTATTTT. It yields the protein CASSTGTGTSGSIRTQYF.

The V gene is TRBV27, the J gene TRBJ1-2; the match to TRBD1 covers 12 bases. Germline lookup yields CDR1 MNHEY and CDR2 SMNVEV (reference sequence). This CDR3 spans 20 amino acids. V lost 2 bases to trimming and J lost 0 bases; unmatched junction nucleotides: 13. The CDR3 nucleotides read TGTGCCAGCAGTTTAACCGCGGGTGGGACAGGGGGCAGAGCTAACTATGGCTACACCTTC. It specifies CASSLTAGGTGGRANYGYTF.

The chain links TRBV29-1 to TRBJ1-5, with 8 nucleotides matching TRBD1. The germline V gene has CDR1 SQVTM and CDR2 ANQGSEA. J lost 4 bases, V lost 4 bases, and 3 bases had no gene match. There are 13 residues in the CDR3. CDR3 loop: CSVANRGNQPQHF. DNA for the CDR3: TGCAGCGTTGCCAACAGGGGGAATCAGCCCCAGCATTTT.

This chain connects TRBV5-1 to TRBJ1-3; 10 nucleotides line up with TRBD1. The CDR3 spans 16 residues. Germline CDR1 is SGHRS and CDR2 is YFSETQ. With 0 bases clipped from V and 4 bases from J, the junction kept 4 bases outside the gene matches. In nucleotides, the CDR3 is TGCGCCAGCAGCTTGGCCGGGGACAGGGGAGGAAACACCATATATTTT. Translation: CASSLAGDRGGNTIYF.

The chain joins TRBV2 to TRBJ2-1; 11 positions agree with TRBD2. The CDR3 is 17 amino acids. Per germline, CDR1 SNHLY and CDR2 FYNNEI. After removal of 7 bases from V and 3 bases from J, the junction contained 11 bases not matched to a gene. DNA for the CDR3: TGTGCCAGCACTGGCCGCGGAACTAGCGGGAGCTACAATGAGCAGTTCTTC. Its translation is CASTGRGTSGSYNEQFF.

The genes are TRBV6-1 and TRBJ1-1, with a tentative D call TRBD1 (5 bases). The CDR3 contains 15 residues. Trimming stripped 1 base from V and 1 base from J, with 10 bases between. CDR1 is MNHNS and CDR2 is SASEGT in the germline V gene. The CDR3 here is CASSEGWGGNTEAFF. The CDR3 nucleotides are TGTGCCAGCAGTGAAGGGTGGGGCGGGAACACTGAAGCTTTCTTT.

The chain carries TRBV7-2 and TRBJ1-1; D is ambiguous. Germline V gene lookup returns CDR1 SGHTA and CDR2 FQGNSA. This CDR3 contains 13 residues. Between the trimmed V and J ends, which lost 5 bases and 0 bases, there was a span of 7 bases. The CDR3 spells CASSTRMNTEAFF. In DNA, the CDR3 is TGTGCCAGCAGCACCAGAATGAACACTGAAGCTTTCTTT.

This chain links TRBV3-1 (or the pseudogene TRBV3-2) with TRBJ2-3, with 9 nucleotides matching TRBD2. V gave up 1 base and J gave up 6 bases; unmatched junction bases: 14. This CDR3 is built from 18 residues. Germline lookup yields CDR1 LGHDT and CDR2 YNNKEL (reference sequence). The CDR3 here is CASSQGALRLAGSDTQYF. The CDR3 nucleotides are TGTGCCAGCAGCCAAGGTGCCTTGCGGCTAGCGGGATCTGATACGCAGTATTTT.

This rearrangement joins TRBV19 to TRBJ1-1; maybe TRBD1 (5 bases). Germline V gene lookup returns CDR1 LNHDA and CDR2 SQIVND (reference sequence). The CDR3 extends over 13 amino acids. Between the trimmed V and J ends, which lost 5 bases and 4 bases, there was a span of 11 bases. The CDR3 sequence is CASSEQGSTEAFF. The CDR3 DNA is TGTGCCAGTAGTGAGCAGGGTTCCACTGAAGCTTTCTTT.

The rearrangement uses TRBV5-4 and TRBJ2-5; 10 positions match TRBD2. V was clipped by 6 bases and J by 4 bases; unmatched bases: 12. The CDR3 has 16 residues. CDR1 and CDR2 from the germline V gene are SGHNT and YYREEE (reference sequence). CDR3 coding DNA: TGTGCCAGCACCTCGGTTGCTAGCGGGAGTCGAGAGACCCAGTACTTC. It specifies CASTSVASGSRETQYF.

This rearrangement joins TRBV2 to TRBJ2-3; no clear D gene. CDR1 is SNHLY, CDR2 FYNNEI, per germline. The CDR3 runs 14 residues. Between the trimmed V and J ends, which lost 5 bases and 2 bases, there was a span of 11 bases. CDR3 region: CASSPTTFTDTQYF. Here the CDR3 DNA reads TGTGCCAGCAGTCCCACTACCTTCACAGATACGCAGTATTTT.

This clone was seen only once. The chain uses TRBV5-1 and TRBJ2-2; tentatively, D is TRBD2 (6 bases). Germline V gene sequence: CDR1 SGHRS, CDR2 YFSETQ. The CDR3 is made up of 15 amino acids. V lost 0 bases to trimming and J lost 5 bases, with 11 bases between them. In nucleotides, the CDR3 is TGCGCCAGCAGCTTGGCCGCGGGGTGGACCGGGGAGCTGTTTTTT. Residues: CASSLAAGWTGELFF.

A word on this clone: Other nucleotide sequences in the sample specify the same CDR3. The CDR3 loop is CASSLDRGSYEQYF. As DNA, the CDR3 is TGTGCCAGCAGTCTGGACAGGGGCTCCTACGAGCAGTACTTC. The V and J genes are TRBV6-5 and TRBJ2-7; TRBD1 matches at 9 bases. The CDR3 extends over 14 amino acids. The J segment lost 0 bases and the V segment lost 5 bases, leaving 2 bases of the junction unmatched. In germline, CDR1 is MNHEY, CDR2 SVGAGI.